This T cell receptor (beta chain) was sequenced in a study of CD8+CD57+ T cells in acquired aplastic anemia (dated 2018 in TCRdb). Background on the whole study: Extracted DNA from sorted CD4+ and CD8+ cells averaged 3.2 ug, ranging from roughly 0.17 to 30 ug. For healthy donor samples, the average read count was about 10.8 million for CD4+ cells and approximately 11 million for CD8+ cells. What the work shows at the level of the full study, not this receptor alone: About 30 CD8+ CDR3 sequences were found in both patients and controls but appeared to be highly expressed in patients and within the immunodominant clones of the patients. No significant difference in CD8+ Simpson's diversity was found between patients and healthy controls (P=0.060).

TCR beta VDJ combination and CDR3 sequence profiling used genomic DNA as the template. An Illumina HiSeq 2000 was used for TCR repertoire sequencing. The study's own analysis went as follows. TRBV/TRBJ rearrangement plots, CDR3 size and DJ length profiles, and Simpson's diversity index were used to assess repertoires. The most abundant DNA sequence in the deep sequencing data was taken as the immunodominant clone. CDR3 amino acid sequences were checked for sharing across subjects and were also compared against the VDJdb database and published repertoires. TCRdb reprocessed the public reads (quality trimming at Q25 with fastp, clone calling with MiXCR) and kept in-frame beta chains. Each CDR3 protein appears once, grouped with its most common genes and DNA. The V and J calls and clone size are TCRdb's, not the authors'. This sample has some 42,000 distinct CDR3 sequences in its table, and about 70% of those were observed once. Around 22% of the sample belongs to the ten largest clones.

In the study, sorted CD4+ and CD8+ blood T cells from patients with severe aplastic anemia and from healthy subjects underwent deep sequencing of TCR repertoires. Ficoll-Paque density gradient centrifugation was used to isolate peripheral blood mononuclear cells. Before DNA extraction, CD4+ and CD8+ T cells were sorted with FACS or magnetic beads. The germline V gene (reference sequence) gives CDR1 as LNHNV and CDR2 as YYDKDF. V is shortened by 1 base, J by 9 bases, and the region joining them spans 10 bases. From its cysteine to its phenylalanine, the CDR3 spans 14 amino acids. The CDR3 DNA has 42 bases and is translated from base 1. Only a few counts were recorded for this clonotype. Its antigen is unknown. No much larger clone is present one base from it, and per-base qualities are unavailable.

The sequence derives from a human donor in good health, serving as a control. The rearranged segments are TRBV15 and TRBJ1-6, with TRBD1 tentatively as D gene (5 bases match). The source material was sorted CD4+, CD8+, or CD8+CD57+ T cells (not recorded which) from PBMCs. The CDR3 region has the sequence CATSRGRGASPLHF. The DNA sequence is TGTGCCACCAGCAGAGGTAGGGGCGCTTCACCCCTCCACTTT.